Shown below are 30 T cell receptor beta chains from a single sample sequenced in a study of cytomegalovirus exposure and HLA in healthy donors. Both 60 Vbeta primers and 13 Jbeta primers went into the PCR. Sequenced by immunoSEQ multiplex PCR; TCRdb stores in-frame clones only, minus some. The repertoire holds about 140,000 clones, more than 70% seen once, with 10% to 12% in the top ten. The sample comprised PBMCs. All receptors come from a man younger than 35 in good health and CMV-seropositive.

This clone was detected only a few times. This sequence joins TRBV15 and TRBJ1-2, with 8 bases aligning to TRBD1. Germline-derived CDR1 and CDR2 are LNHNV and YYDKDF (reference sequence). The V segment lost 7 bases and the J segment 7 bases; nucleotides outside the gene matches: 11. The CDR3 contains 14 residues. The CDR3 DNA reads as TGTGCCACCACAAAGGCAGGGGGCGCGGGTGGCTACACCTTC. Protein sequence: CATTKAGGAGGYTF.

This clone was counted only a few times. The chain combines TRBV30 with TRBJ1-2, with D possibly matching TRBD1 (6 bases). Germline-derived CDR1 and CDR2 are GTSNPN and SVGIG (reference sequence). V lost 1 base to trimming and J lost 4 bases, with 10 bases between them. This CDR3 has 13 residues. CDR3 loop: CAWSGRGLYGYTF. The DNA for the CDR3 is TGTGCCTGGAGTGGCAGGGGCCTCTATGGCTACACCTTC.

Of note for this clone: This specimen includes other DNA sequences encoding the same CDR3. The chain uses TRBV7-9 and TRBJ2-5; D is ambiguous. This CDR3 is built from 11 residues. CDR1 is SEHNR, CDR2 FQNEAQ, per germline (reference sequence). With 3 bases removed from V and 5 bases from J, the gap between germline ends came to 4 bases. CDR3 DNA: TGTGCCAGCAGCTTTCGGGAGACCCAGTACTTC. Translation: CASSFRETQYF.

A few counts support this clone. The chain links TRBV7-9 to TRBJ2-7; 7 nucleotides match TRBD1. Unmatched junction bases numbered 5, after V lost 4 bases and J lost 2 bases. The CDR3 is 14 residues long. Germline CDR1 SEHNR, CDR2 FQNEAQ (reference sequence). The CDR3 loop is CASSYPGGPYEQYF. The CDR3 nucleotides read TGTGCCAGCAGCTACCCAGGGGGTCCCTACGAGCAGTACTTC.

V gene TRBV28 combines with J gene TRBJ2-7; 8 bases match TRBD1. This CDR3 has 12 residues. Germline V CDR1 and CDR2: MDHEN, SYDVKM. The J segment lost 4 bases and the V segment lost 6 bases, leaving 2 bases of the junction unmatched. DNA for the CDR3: TGTGCCAGCAGGACAGGGGTATACGAGCAGTACTTC. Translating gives CASRTGVYEQYF. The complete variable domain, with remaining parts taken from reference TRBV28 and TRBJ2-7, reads DVKVTQSSRYLVKRTGEKVFLECVQDMDHENMFWYRQDPGLGLRLIYFSYDVKMKEKGDIPEGYSVSREKKERFSLILESASTNQTSMYLCASRTGVYEQYFGPGTRLTVT.

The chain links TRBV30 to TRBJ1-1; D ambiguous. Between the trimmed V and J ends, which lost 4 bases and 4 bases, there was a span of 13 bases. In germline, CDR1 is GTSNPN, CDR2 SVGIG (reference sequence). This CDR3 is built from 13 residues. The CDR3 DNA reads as TGTGCCTGGAAGTGGGCCTTGACCACTGAAGCTTTCTTT. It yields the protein CAWKWALTTEAFF.

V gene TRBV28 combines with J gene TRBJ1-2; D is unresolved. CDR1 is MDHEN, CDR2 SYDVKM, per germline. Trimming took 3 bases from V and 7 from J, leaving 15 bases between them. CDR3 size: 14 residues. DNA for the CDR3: TGTGCCAGCAGTTTTAGTCCGGAGGATGGTGGCTACACCTTC. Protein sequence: CASSFSPEDGGYTF.

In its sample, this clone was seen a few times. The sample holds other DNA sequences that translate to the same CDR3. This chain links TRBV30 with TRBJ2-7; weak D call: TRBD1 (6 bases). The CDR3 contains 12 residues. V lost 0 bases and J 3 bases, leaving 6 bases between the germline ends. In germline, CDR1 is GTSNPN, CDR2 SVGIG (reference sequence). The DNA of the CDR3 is TGTGCCTGGAGTGTACAGGGCTACGAGCAGTACTTC. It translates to CAWSVQGYEQYF.

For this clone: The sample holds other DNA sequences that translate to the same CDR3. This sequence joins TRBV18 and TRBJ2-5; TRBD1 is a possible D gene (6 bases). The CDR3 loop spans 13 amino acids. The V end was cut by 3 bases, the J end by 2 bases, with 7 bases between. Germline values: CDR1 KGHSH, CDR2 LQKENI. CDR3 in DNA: TGTGCCAGCTCACCTGGACAGCAAGAGACCCAGTACTTC. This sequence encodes CASSPGQQETQYF.

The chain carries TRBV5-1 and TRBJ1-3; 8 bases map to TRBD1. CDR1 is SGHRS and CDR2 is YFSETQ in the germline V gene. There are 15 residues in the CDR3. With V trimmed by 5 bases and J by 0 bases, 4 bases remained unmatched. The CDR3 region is CASSRDRISGNTIYF. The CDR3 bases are TGCGCCAGCAGTAGGGACAGGATCTCTGGAAACACCATATATTTT.

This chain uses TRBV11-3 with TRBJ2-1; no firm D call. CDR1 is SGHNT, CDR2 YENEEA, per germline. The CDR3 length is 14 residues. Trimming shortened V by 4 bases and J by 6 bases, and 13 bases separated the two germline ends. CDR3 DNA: TGTGCCAGCAGCTATGGTCCGAGCCGCAATGAGCAGTTCTTC. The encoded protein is CASSYGPSRNEQFF.

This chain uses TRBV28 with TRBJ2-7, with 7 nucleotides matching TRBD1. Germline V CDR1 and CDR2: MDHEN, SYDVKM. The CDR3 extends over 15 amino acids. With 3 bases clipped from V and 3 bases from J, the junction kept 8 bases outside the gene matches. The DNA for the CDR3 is TGTGCCAGCAGTTTTCCGGACAGGCATGGCTACGAGCAGTACTTC. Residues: CASSFPDRHGYEQYF.

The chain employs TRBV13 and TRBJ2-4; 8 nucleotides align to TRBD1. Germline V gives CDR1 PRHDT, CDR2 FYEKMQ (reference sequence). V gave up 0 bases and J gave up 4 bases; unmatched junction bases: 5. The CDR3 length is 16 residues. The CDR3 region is CASSLGPGGAKNIQYF. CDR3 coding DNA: TGTGCCAGCAGCTTAGGTCCAGGGGGCGCGAAAAACATTCAGTACTTC.

CDR3 protein: CASSYLQGLMAAFF. CDR3 DNA: TGTGCCAGCAGTTACTTACAGGGTTTGATGGCGGCTTTCTTT. This rearrangement joins TRBV6-6 to TRBJ1-1; TRBD1 might be the D (6 bases). The length of the CDR3 is 14 residues. CDR1 is MNHNY, CDR2 SVGAGI, per germline (reference sequence). V shed 1 base and J shed 11 bases, with 17 bases lying between them.

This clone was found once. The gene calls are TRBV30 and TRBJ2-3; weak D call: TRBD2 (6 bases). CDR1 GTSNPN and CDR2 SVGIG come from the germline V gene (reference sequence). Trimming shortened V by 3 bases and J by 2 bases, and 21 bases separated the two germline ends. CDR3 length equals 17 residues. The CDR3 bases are TGTGCCTGGAGCCATACACGGGACTCCCAGCTCACAGATACGCAGTATTTT. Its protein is CAWSHTRDSQLTDTQYF.

The CDR3 bases are TGTGCCAGCAGCGCTTACCATTGGACTAGCGGGATGGGGGATACGCAGTATTTT. Its translation is CASSAYHWTSGMGDTQYF. The rearrangement joins TRBV9 to TRBJ2-3; 12 bases fit TRBD2. Losses at the gene ends were 3 bases for V and 6 bases for J; bases not matched to a gene: 14. Per the germline V gene, CDR1 is SGDLS and CDR2 is YYNGEE. The CDR3 runs to 18 residues. The variable domain in full, with the rest retrieved from reference TRBV9 and TRBJ2-3, is DSGVTQTPKHLITATGQRVTLRCSPRSGDLSVYWYQQSLDQGLQFLIQYYNGEERAKGNILERFSAQQFPDLHSELNLSSLELGDSALYFCASSAYHWTSGMGDTQYFGPGTRLTVL.

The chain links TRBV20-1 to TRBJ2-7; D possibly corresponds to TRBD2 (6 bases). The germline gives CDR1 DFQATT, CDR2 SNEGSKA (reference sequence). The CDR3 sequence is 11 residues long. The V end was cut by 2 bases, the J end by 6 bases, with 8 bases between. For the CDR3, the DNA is TGCAGTGCTAGACTCGGGAGCGAGCAGTACTTC. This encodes CSARLGSEQYF.

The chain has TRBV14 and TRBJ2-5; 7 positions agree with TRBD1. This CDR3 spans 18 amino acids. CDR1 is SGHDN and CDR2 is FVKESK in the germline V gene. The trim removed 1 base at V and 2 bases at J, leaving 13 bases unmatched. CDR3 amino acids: CASSQGGQGVVWQETQYF. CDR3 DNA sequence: TGTGCCAGCAGCCAAGGGGGCCAGGGGGTCGTGTGGCAAGAGACCCAGTACTTC.

The CDR3 DNA sequence: TGTGCCATCAGTGAGTCGGGCGGGGGCGCGGGCACCGGGGAGCTGTTTTTT. It codes for CAISESGGGAGTGELFF. This chain uses TRBV10-3 with TRBJ2-2, with D perhaps TRBD2 (7 bases). Deletions cut 0 bases from V and 4 bases from J, with 15 bases between. Germline V CDR1 and CDR2: ENHRY, SYGVKD. This CDR3 has 17 amino acids.

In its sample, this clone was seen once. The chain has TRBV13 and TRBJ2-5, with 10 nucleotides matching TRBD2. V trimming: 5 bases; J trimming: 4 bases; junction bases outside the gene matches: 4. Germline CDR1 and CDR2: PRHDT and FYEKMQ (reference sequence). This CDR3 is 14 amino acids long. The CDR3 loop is CASSQRLAGETQYF. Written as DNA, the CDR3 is TGTGCCAGCAGCCAAAGACTAGCGGGAGAGACCCAGTACTTC.

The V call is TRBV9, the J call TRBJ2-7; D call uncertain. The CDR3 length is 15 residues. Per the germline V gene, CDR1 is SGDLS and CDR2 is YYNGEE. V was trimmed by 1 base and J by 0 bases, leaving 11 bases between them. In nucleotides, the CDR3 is TGTGCCAGCAGCGTAACCGACTCACCCTCCTACGAGCAGTACTTC. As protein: CASSVTDSPSYEQYF.

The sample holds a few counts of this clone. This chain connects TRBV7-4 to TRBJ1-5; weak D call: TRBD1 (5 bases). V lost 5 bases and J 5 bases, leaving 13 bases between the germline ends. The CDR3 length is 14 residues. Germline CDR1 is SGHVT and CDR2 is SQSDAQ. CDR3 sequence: CASSPGLPDQPQHF. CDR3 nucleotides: TGTGCCAGCAGCCCGGGACTGCCCGATCAGCCCCAGCATTTT.

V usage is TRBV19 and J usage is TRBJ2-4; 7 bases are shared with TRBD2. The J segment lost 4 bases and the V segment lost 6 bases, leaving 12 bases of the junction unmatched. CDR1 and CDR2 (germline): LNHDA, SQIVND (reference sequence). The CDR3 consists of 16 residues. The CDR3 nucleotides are TGTGCCAGTAGCCGGGGGGTTTCGGGACTAAAAAACATTCAGTACTTC. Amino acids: CASSRGVSGLKNIQYF.

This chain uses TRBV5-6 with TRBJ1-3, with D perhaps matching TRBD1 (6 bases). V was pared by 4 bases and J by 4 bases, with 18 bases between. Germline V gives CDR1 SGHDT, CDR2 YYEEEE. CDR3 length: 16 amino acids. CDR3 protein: CASSSAGTPKGNTIYF. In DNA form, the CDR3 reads TGTGCCAGCAGCAGTGCCGGGACACCAAAAGGAAACACCATATATTTT.

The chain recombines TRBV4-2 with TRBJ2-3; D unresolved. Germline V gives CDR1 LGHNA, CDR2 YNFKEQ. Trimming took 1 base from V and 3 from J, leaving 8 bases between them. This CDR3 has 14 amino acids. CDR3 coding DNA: TGTGCCAGCAGCCAAGTGGGCGTAACAGATACGCAGTATTTT. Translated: CASSQVGVTDTQYF.

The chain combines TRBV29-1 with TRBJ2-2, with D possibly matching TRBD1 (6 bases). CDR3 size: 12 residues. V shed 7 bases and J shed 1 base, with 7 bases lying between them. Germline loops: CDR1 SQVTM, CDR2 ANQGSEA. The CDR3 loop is CSADRNTGELFF. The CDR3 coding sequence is TGCAGCGCGGACAGGAACACCGGGGAGCTGTTTTTT.

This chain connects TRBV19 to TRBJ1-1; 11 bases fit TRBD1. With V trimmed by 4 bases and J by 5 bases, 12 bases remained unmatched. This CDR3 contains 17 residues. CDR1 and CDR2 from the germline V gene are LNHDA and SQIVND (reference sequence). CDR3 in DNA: TGTGCCAGTAGTAAAGGACAGGGGGCTTCGGAGGAAACTGAAGCTTTCTTT. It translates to CASSKGQGASEETEAFF. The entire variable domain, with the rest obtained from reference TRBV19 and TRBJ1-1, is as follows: DGGITQSPKYLFRKEGQNVTLSCEQNLNHDAMYWYRQDPGQGLRLIYYSQIVNDFQKGDIAEGYSVSREKKESFPLTVTSAQKNPTAFYLCASSKGQGASEETEAFFGQGTRLTVV.

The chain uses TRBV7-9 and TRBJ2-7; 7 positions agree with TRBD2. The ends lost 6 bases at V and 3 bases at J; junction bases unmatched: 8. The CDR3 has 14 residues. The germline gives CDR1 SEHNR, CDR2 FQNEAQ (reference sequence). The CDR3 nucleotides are TGTGCCAGCAGTCCGGGGGGAGTGGGCTACGAGCAGTACTTC. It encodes CASSPGGVGYEQYF.

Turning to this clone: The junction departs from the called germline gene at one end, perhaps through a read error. The CDR3 bases are TGTCCCAGTAGTCCCCTAGGACAGGGATCCTACGAGCAGTACTTC. This encodes CPSSPLGQGSYEQYF. This chain connects TRBV19 to TRBJ2-7; TRBD1 matches 8 bases. This CDR3 comprises 15 residues. Germline CDR1 LNHDA, CDR2 SQIVND (reference sequence).

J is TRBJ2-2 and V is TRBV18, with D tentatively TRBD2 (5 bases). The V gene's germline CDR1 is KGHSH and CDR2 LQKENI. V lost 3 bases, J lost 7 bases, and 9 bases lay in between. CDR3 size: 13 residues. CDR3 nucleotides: TGTGCCAGCTCACCTAACCGGGGCGGGGAGCTGTTTTTT. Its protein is CASSPNRGGELFF.